Sequencing of this T cell receptor beta chain was carried out in a study of T-cell memory formation after mild COVID-19. V shed 6 bases, J shed 7 bases, and the junction held 11 bases outside the gene matches. The CDR3 is 14 amino acids. Germline CDR1 and CDR2: SGHNT and YENEEA. TCRdb reprocessed the 5' RACE reads with MiXCR, giving one entry per CDR3 protein. The data hold about 430,000 distinct CDR3 sequences, with 24% observed a single time. Sequenced input: PBMCs or a T cell subset sorted from them (not recorded which). This chain joins TRBV11-3 and TRBJ2-7; 8 positions match TRBD1. This sequence originates from an adult woman who had mild COVID-19 (a few samples of this study predate the infection). Cell type and time point are not known. CDR3 protein: CASSHWDRQREQYF. As DNA, the CDR3 is TGTGCCAGCAGTCATTGGGACAGGCAAAGGGAGCAGTACTTC.